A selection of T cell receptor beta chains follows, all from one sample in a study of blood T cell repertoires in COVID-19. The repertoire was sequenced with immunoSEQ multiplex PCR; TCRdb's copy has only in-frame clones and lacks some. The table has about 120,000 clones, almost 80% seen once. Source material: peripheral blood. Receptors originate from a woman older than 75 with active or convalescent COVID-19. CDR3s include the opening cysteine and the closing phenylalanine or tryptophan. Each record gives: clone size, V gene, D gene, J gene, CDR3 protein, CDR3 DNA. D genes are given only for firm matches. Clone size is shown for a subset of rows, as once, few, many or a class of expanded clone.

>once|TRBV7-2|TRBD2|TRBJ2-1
CASSWGLAGGDNEQFF
TGTGCCAGCAGCTGGGGACTAGCGGGAGGGGACAATGAGCAGTTCTTC
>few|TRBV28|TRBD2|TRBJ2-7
CASRQTSGKAYEQYF
TGTGCCAGCAGACAGACTAGCGGGAAAGCCTACGAGCAGTACTTC
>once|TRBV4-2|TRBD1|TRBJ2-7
CASSQEVTGGIYEQYF
TGTGCCAGCAGCCAAGAGGTGACAGGGGGTATTTACGAGCAGTACTTC
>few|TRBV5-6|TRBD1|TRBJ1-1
CASSLGDRGSEAFF
TGTGCCAGCAGCTTGGGGGACAGGGGTTCTGAAGCTTTCTTT
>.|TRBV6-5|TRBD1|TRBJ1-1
CASRAGGAEAFF
TGTGCCAGCAGAGCAGGGGGAGCTGAAGCTTTCTTT
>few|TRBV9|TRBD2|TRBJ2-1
CASSVARLAGGFNEQFF
TGTGCCAGCAGCGTAGCTAGGCTAGCGGGAGGTTTCAATGAGCAGTTCTTC
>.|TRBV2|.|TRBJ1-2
CASREDGANYGYTF
TGTGCCAGCAGAGAAGACGGAGCTAACTATGGCTACACCTTC
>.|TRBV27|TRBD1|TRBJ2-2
CASSLYGQGVTGELFF
TGTGCCAGCAGTCTCTACGGACAGGGGGTCACCGGGGAGCTGTTTTTT
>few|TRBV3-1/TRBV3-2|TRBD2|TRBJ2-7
CASSPRLAGPYEQYF
TGTGCCAGCAGCCCCCGACTAGCGGGACCCTACGAGCAGTACTTC
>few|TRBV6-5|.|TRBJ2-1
CASSYGIGGSRNEQFF
TGTGCCAGCAGTTACGGGATAGGGGGTTCTAGGAATGAGCAGTTCTTC
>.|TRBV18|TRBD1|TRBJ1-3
CASSSDRAGNTIYF
TGTGCCAGCTCATCGGACAGGGCTGGAAACACCATATATTTT
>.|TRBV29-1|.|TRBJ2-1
CSVLADNWGNEQFF
TGCAGCGTGCTGGCGGACAATTGGGGCAATGAGCAGTTCTTC
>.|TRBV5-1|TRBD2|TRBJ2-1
CASTPPGGSSYNEQFF
TGCGCCAGCACCCCCCCGGGCGGGAGCTCCTACAATGAGCAGTTCTTC
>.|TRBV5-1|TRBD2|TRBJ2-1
CASHHLAGARNEQFF
TGCGCCAGCCACCACTTAGCGGGAGCAAGGAATGAGCAGTTCTTC
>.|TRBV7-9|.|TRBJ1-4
CASSLGRAGPEKLFF
TGTGCCAGCAGCTTAGGGCGGGCGGGGCCAGAAAAACTGTTTTTT
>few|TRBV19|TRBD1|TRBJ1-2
CASTVTGVNYGYTF
TGTGCCAGTACTGTTACAGGGGTGAACTATGGCTACACCTTC
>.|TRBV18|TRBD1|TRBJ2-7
CASSSGTGITYEQYF
TGTGCCAGCTCGTCCGGGACAGGGATCACCTACGAGCAGTACTTC
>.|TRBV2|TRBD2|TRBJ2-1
CASSEYWGGSPWNEQFF
TGTGCCAGCAGTGAATATTGGGGCGGGAGCCCCTGGAATGAGCAGTTCTTC
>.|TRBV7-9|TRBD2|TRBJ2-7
CASSPRASGYEQYF
TGTGCCAGCAGCCCTCGTGCTAGCGGGTACGAGCAGTACTTC
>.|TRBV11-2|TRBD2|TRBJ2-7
CASSPGLAHLQQYF
TGTGCCAGCAGCCCTGGACTAGCCCACCTACAGCAGTACTTC
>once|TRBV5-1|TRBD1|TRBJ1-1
CASSLTTGRTEAFF
TGCGCCAGCAGCTTGACGACAGGGAGGACTGAAGCTTTCTTT
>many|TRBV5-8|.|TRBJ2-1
CASSVGASSYNEQFF
TGTGCCAGCAGCGTCGGAGCAAGCTCCTACAATGAGCAGTTCTTC
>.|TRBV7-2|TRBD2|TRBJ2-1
CASSIIWGGDEQFF
TGTGCCAGCAGCATAATATGGGGGGGAGATGAGCAGTTCTTC
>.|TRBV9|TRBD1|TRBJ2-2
CASSVGTGFYGELFF
TGTGCCAGCAGCGTAGGGACAGGTTTTTACGGGGAGCTGTTTTTT
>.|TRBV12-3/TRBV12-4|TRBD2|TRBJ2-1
CASRIRTSNEQFF
TGTGCCAGCAGAATTAGGACTAGCAATGAGCAGTTCTTC
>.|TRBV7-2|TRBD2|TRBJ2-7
CASSLDGTSGHYEQYF
TGTGCCAGCAGCTTAGACGGAACTAGCGGCCACTACGAGCAGTACTTC
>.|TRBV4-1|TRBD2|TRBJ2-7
CASSQDLAGGPIYEQYF
TGCGCCAGCAGCCAGGACCTAGCGGGAGGGCCGATATACGAGCAGTACTTC
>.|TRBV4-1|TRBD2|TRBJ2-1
CASSQYGLAFDEQFF
TGCGCCAGCAGCCAATACGGACTAGCGTTCGATGAGCAGTTCTTC
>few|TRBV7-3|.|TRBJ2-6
CASSLTGGPGANVLTF
TGTGCCAGCAGCTTAACTGGCGGGCCTGGGGCCAACGTCCTGACTTTC
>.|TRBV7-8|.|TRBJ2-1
CASSLSLASAFSEQFF
TGTGCCAGCAGCTTAAGCCTCGCCTCTGCTTTTTCTGAGCAGTTCTTC
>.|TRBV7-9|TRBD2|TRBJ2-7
CASGQREGSEQYF
TGTGCCAGCGGACAGCGGGAGGGCAGCGAGCAGTACTTC
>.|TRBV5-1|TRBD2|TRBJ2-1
CASSLVTSGANEQFF
TGCGCCAGCAGCTTGGTAACTAGCGGGGCCAATGAGCAGTTCTTC
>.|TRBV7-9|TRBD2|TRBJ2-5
CASSSIGGASGYQETQYF
TGTGCCAGCAGCTCAATAGGCGGGGCTAGCGGGTACCAAGAGACCCAGTACTTC
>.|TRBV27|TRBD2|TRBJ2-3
CASSHRDYPDTQYF
TGTGCCAGCAGTCACCGGGACTACCCAGATACGCAGTATTTT
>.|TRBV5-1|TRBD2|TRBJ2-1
CASSLDLAGGLEQFF
TGCGCCAGCAGCTTGGATCTAGCGGGAGGTTTGGAGCAGTTCTTC
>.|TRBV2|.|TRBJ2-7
CASSLLVSYQYF
TGTGCCAGCAGCCTTTTGGTGAGCTACCAGTACTTC
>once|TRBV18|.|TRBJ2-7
CASSPGQHYEQYF
TGTGCCAGCTCACCAGGACAGCACTACGAGCAGTACTTC
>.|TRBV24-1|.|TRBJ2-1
CATSDLGGSSYNEQFF
TGTGCCACCAGTGATTTGGGCGGAAGCTCCTACAATGAGCAGTTCTTC
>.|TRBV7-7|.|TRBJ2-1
CASSLSPRYEQFF
TGTGCCAGCAGCTTAAGTCCTAGATATGAGCAGTTCTTC
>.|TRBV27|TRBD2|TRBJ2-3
CASSSGGGTDTQYF
TGTGCCAGCAGTTCCGGGGGAGGGACGGATACGCAGTATTTT
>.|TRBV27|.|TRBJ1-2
CASSSTGADYGYTF
TGTGCCAGCAGTTCGACAGGTGCGGACTATGGCTACACCTTC
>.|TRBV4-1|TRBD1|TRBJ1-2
CASSPPSSDRVVGYTF
TGCGCCAGCAGCCCCCCTTCCTCCGACAGGGTGGTTGGCTACACCTTC
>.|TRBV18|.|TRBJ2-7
CASSRHQDVSEYEQYF
TGTGCCAGCTCACGGCATCAGGATGTATCCGAATACGAGCAGTACTTC
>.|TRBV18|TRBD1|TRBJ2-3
CASSPPDRGDTDTQYF
TGTGCCAGCTCACCACCCGACAGGGGGGACACAGATACGCAGTATTTT
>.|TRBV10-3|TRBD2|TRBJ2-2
CAISSGRTHTGELFF
TGTGCCATCTCTAGCGGGAGAACTCACACCGGGGAGCTGTTTTTT
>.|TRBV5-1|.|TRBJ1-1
CASSLTANTEAFF
TGCGCCAGCAGCTTGACAGCCAACACTGAAGCTTTCTTT
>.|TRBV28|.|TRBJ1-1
CASSSWSPGLRNTEAFF
TGTGCCAGCAGTTCGTGGTCCCCGGGACTCCGGAACACTGAAGCTTTCTTT
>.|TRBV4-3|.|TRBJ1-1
CASSRETRNTEAFF
TGCGCCAGCAGCCGCGAGACTAGGAACACTGAAGCTTTCTTT
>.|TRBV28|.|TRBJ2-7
CASSLGQNYEQYF
TGTGCCAGCAGTTTAGGACAGAACTACGAGCAGTACTTC
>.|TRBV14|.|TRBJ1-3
CASSPGHRYTIYF
TGTGCCAGCAGCCCGGGACACCGATACACCATATATTTT